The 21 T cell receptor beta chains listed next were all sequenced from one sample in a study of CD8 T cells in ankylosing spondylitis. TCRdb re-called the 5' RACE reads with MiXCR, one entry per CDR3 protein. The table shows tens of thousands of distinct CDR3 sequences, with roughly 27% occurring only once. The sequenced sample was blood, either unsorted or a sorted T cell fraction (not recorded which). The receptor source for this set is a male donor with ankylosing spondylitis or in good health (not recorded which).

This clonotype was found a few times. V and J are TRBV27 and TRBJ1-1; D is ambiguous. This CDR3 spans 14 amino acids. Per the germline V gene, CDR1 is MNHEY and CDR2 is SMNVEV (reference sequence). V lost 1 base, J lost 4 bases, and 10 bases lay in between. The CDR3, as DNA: TGTGCCAGCAGTTTATGGGGAGCGGGCACTGAAGCTTTCTTT. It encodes CASSLWGAGTEAFF.

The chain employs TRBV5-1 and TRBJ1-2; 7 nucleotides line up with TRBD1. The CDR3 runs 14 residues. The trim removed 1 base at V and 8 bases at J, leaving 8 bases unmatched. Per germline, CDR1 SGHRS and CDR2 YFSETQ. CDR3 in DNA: TGCGCCAGCAGCTTGACCGACAGGGTGGTCGGCTACACCTTC. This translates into CASSLTDRVVGYTF.

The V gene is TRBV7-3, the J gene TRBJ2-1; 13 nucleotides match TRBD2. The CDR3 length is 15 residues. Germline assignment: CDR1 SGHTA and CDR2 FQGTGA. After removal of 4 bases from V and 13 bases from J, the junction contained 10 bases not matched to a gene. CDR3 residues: CASSSIGLAGVIQFF. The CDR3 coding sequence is TGTGCCAGCAGCTCCATAGGACTAGCGGGAGTAATCCAGTTCTTC.

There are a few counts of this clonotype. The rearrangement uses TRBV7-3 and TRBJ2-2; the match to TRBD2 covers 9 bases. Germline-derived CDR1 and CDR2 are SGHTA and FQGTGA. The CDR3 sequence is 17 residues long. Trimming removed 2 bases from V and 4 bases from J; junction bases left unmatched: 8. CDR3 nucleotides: TGTGCCAGCAGCTTATGGGCTAGCGGGGACTCCACCGGGGAGCTGTTTTTT. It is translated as CASSLWASGDSTGELFF. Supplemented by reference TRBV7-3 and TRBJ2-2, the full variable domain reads GAGVSQTPSNKVTEKGKYVELRCDPISGHTALYWYRQSLGQGPEFLIYFQGTGAADDSGLPNDRFFAVRPEGSVSTLKIQRTERGDSAVYLCASSLWASGDSTGELFFGEGSRLTVL.

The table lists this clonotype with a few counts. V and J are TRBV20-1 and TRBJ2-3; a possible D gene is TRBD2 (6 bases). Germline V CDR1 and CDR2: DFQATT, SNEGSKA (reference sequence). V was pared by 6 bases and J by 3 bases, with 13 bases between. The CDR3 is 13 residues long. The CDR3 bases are TGCAGTGCACGGGACTTCCGAACAGATACGCAGTATTTT. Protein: CSARDFRTDTQYF.

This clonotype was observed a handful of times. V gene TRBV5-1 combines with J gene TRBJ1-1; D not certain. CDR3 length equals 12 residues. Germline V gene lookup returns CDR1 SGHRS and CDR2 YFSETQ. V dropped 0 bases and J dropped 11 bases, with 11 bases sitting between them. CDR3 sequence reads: CASSLAPGDAFF. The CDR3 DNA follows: TGCGCCAGCAGCTTGGCCCCGGGTGACGCTTTCTTT.

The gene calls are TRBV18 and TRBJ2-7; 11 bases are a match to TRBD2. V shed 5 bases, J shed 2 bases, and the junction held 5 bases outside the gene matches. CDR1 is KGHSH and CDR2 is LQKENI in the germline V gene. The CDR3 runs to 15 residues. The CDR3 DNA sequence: TGTGCCAGCTCAGAGGGGACTAGCGGAACCTACGAGCAGTACGTC. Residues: CASSEGTSGTYEQYV.

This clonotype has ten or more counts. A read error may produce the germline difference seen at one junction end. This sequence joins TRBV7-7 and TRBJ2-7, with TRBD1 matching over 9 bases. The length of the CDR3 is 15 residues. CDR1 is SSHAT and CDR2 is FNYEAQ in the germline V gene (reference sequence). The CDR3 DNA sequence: TGTGCTAGCAGCCAAGCTACGGGACAGGGTTACGAGCAGTACTTC. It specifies CASSQATGQGYEQYF.

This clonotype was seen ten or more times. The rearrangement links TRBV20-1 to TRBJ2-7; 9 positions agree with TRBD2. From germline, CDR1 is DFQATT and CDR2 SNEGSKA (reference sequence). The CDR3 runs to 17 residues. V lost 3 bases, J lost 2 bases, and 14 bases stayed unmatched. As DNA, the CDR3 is TGCAGTGCTAGGTCGCGCCTAGGAGTAGCGGGAGCCTACGAGCAGTACTTC. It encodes CSARSRLGVAGAYEQYF.

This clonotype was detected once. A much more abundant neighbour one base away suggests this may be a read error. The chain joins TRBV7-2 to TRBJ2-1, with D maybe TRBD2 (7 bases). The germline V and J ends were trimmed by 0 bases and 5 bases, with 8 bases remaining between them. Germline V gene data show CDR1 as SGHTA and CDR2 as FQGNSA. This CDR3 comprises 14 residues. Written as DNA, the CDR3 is TGTGCCAGCAGCTTAGCGGGGGGGCACAATGAGCAGTTCTTC. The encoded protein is CASSLAGGHNEQFF.

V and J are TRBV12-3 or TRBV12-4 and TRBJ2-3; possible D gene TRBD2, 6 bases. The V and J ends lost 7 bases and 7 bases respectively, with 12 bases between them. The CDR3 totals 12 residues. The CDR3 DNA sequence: TGTGCCAGCAACTCTGCGGGGAATACGCAGTATTTT. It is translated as CASNSAGNTQYF.

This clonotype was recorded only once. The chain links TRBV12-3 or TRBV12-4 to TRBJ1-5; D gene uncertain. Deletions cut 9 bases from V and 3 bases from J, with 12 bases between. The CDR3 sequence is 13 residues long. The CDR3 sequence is CASTRAVNQPQHF. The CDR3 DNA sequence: TGTGCCAGTACGAGGGCAGTCAATCAGCCCCAGCATTTT.

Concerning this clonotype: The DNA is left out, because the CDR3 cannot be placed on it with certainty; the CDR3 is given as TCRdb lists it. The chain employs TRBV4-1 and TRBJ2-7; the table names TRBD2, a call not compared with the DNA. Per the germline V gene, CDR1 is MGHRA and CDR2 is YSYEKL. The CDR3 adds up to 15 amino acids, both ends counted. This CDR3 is CASSQDRVGYGTVSF.

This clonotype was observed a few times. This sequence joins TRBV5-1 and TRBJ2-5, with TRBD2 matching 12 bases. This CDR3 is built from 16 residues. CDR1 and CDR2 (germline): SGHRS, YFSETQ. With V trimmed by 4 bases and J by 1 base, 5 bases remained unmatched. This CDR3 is CASSLGLAGFQETQYF. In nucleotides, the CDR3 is TGCGCCAGCAGCCTAGGACTAGCGGGATTCCAAGAGACCCAGTACTTC.

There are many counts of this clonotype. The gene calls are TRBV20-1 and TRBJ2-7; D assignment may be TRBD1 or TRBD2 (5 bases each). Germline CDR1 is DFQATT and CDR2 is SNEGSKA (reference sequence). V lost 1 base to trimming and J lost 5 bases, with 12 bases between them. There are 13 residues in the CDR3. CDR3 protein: CSARGRDGHEQYV. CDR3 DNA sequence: TGCAGTGCTAGAGGCAGGGACGGCCACGAGCAGTACGTC.

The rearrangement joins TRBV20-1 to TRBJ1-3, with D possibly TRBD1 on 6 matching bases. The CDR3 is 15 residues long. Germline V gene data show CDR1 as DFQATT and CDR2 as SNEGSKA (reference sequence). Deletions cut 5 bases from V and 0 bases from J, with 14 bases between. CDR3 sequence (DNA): TGCAGTGCTTTTTCGGGACAAATCTCTGGAAACACCATATATTTT. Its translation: CSAFSGQISGNTIYF.

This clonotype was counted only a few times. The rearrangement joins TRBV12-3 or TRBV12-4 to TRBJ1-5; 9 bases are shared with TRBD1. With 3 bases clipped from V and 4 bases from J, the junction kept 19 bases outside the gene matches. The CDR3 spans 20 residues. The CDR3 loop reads CASSFEAGGGWTGANQPQHF. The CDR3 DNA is TGTGCCAGCAGTTTTGAGGCGGGGGGAGGGTGGACAGGGGCTAATCAGCCCCAGCATTTT.

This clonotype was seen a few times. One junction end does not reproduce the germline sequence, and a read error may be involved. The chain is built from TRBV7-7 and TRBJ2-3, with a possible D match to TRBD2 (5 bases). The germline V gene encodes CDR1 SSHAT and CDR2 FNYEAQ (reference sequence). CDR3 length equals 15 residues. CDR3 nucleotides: TGTGCTAGCAGCACGACTCCGGGAAACACAGATACGCAGTATTTT. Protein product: CASSTTPGNTDTQYF.

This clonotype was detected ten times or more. The CDR3 bases are TGTGCCAGCAGCTTCGACAGGGGATCGAACACTGAAGCTTTCTTT. Translated, it gives CASSFDRGSNTEAFF. V gene TRBV7-9 combines with J gene TRBJ1-1, with 8 nucleotides matching TRBD1. Germline loops: CDR1 SEHNR, CDR2 FQNEAQ (reference sequence). There are 15 residues in the CDR3. V shed 3 bases and J 1 base; nucleotides not matched to a gene: 4.

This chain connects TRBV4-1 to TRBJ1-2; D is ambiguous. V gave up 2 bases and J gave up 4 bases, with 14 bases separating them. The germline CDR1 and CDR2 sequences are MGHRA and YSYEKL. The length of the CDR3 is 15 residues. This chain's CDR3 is CASSQLSRVSYGYTF. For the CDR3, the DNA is TGCGCCAGCAGCCAATTGTCTCGGGTCAGCTATGGCTACACCTTC.

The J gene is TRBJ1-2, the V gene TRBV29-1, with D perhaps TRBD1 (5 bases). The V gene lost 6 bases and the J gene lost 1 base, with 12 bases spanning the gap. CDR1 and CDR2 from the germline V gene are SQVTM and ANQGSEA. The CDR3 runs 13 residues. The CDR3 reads CSVNSQGNYGYTF. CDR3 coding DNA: TGCAGCGTCAACAGCCAGGGTAACTATGGCTACACCTTC.